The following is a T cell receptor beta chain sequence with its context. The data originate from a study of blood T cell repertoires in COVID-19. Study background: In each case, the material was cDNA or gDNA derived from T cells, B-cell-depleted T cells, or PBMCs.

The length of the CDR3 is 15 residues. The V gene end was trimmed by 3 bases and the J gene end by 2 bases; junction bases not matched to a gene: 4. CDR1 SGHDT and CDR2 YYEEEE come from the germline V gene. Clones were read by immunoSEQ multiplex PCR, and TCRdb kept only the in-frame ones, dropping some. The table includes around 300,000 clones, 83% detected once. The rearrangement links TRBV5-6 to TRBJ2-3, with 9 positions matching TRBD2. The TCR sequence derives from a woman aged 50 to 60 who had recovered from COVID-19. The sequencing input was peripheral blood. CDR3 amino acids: CASSYLAGHTDTQYF. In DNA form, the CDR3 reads TGTGCCAGCAGCTACCTAGCGGGGCACACAGATACGCAGTATTTT.